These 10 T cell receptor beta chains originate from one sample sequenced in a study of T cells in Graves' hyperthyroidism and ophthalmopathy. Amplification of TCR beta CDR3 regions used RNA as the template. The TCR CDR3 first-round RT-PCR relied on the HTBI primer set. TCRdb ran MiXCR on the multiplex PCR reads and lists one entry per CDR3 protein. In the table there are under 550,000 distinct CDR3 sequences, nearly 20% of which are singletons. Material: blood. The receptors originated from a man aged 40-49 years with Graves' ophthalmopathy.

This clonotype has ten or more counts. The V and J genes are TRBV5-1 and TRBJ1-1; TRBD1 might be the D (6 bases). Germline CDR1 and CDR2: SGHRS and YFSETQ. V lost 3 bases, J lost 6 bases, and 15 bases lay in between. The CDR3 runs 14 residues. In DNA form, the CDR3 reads TGCGCCAGCAGCTCCTCCTTACAGGGTTCTGAAGCTTTCTTT. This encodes CASSSSLQGSEAFF.

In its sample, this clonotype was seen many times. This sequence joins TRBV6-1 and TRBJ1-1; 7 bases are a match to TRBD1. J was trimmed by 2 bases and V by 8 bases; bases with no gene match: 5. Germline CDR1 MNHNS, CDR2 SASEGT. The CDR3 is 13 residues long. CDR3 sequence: CASLKGANTEAFF. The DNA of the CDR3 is TGTGCCAGCTTAAAGGGGGCCAACACTGAAGCTTTCTTT.

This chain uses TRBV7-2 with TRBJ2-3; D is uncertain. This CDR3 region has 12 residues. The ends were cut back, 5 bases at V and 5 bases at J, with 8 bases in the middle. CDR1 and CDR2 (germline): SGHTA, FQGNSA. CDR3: CASSEYLDTQYF. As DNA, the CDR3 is TGTGCCAGCAGCGAATATTTAGATACGCAGTATTTT.

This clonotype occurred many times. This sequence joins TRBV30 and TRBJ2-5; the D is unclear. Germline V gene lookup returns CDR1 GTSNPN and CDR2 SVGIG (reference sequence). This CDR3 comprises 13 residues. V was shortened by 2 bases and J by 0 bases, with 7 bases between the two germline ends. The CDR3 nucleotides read TGTGCCTGGAGTCCATCCAACCAAGAGACCCAGTACTTC. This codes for CAWSPSNQETQYF. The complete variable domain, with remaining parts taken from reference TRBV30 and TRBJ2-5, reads SQTIHQWPATLVQPVGSPLSLECTVEGTSNPNLYWYRQAAGRGLQLLFYSVGIGQISSEVPQNLSASRPQDRQFILSSKKLLLSDSGFYLCAWSPSNQETQYFGPGTRLLVL.

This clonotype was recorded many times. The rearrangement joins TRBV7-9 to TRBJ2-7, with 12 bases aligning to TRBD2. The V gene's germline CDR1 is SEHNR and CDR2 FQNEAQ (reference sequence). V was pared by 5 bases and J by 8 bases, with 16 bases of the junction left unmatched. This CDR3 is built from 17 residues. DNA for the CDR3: TGTGCCAGCAGCCTCCCGCCTGGTCTAGCGGGGGGGGCGAAGCAGTACTTC. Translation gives CASSLPPGLAGGAKQYF.

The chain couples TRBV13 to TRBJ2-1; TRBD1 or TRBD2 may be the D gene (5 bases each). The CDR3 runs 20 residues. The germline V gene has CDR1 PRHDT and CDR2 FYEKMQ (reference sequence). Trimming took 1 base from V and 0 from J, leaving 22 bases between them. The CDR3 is CASSLATRTSGRSSYNEQFF. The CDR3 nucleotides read TGTGCCAGCAGCTTAGCCACCCGAACCTCGGGGCGAAGCTCCTACAATGAGCAGTTCTTC.

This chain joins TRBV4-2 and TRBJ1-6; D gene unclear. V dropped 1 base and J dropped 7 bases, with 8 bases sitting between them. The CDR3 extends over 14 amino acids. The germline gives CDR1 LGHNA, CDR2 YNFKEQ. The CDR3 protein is CASSQGANNSPLHF. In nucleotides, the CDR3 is TGTGCCAGCAGCCAAGGCGCCAACAATTCACCCCTCCACTTT.

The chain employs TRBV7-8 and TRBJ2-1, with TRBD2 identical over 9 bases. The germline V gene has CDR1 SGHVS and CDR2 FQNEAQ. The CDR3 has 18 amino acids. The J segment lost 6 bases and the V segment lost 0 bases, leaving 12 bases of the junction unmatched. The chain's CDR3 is CASSLAELGTSSANEQFF. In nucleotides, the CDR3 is TGTGCCAGCAGCTTAGCCGAATTGGGGACTAGCTCGGCCAATGAGCAGTTCTTC.

The CDR3 region is CASSPNRRSGYTF. CDR3 DNA: TGTGCCAGCAGCCCCAATAGACGTTCTGGCTACACCTTC. The rearrangement joins TRBV3-1 to TRBJ1-2, with unresolved D. In germline, CDR1 is LGHDT, CDR2 YNNKEL (reference sequence). The CDR3 spans 13 residues. V was clipped by 4 bases and J by 7 bases, with 13 bases between them.

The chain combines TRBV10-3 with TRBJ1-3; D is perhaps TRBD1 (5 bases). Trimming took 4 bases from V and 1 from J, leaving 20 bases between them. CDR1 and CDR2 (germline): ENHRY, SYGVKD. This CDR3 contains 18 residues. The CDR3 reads CAISALSGGYLSGNTIYF. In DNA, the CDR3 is TGTGCCATCAGTGCGCTGTCCGGGGGTTACCTATCTGGAAACACCATATATTTT.